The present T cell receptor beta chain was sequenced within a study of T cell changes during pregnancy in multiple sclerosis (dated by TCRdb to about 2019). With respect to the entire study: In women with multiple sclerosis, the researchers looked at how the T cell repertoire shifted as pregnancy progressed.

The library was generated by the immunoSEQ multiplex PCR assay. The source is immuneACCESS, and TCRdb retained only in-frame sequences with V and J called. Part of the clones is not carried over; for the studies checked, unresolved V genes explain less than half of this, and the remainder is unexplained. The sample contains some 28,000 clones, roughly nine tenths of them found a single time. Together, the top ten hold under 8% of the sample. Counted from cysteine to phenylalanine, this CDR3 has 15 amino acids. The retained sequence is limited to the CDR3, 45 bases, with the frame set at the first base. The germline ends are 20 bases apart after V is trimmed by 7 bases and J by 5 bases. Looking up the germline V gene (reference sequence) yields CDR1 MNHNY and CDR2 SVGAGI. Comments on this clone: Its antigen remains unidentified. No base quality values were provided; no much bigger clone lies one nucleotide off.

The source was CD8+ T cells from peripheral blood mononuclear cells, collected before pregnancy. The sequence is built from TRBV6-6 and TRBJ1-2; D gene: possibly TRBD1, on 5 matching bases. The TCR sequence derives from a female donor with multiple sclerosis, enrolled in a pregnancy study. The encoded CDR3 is CASTTGGGWFYGYTF. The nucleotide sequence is TGTGCCAGCACCACCGGGGGGGGGTGGTTTTATGGCTACACCTTC.